What follows are 18 T cell receptor beta chains derived from one specimen sequenced in a study of T-cell reconstitution after alpha-beta-depleted transplantation in children. Unique molecular identifiers were incorporated when the TCRbeta library was constructed. In TCRdb, the PCR reads were re-called with MiXCR into one record per CDR3 protein. The data contain about 60,000 distinct CDR3 sequences, 40% to 55% of them singletons. Source: PBMCs, mostly from graft donor cells, taken 360 days after TCRalphabeta/CD19-depleted stem cell transplant. These receptors were collected from a male patient younger than 18 who had a stem cell transplant for acute lymphoblastic leukemia, so the T cells may come from the graft donor.

The rearrangement uses TRBV5-1 and TRBJ2-3; maybe TRBD1 (5 bases). This CDR3 is 14 amino acids long. The germline gives CDR1 SGHRS, CDR2 YFSETQ. V was shortened by 1 base and J by 4 bases, with 10 bases between the two germline ends. The CDR3 DNA follows: TGCGCCAGCAGCTTGTTGGGGCCCTCAGATACGCAGTATTTT. Translated: CASSLLGPSDTQYF.

Here the CDR3 DNA reads TGCAGTGCTAGTCAAGAGACCCAGTACTTC. Protein: CSASQETQYF. This chain links TRBV20-1 with TRBJ2-5; D gene unclear. There are 10 residues in the CDR3. Germline values: CDR1 DFQATT, CDR2 SNEGSKA (reference sequence). Trimming took 3 bases from V and 2 from J, leaving 1 base between them.

This chain links TRBV28 with TRBJ2-5; D possibly corresponds to TRBD2 (6 bases). The germline V and J ends were trimmed by 3 bases and 6 bases, with 11 bases remaining between them. The length of the CDR3 is 13 residues. Germline CDR1 and CDR2: MDHEN and SYDVKM. CDR3 sequence reads: CASSLEGLKTQYF. The CDR3 DNA is TGTGCCAGCAGTTTGGAGGGCCTCAAGACCCAGTACTTC.

V is TRBV27 and J is TRBJ2-1; a weak D match, TRBD2 (5 bases). This CDR3 region has 16 residues. V lost 3 bases and J 4 bases, leaving 16 bases between the germline ends. Germline V gene data show CDR1 as MNHEY and CDR2 as SMNVEV (reference sequence). The CDR3 reads CASSFDIRGLYNEQFF. The CDR3 DNA follows: TGTGCCAGCAGTTTTGACATTCGAGGGCTATACAATGAGCAGTTCTTC.

The V call is TRBV12-5, the J call TRBJ2-5; D unclear. Trimming pared 0 bases from V and 4 bases from J, leaving 15 bases between. Germline values: CDR1 LGHNT, CDR2 FRNRAP. The CDR3 has 16 residues. In DNA, the CDR3 is TGTGCTAGTGGTTTGGTACAAAGAGTTTTGGGAGAGACCCAGTACTTC. This sequence encodes CASGLVQRVLGETQYF.

The chain has TRBV7-2 and TRBJ2-7; no firm D call. There are 12 residues in the CDR3. The germline V gene encodes CDR1 SGHTA and CDR2 FQGNSA. V lost 2 bases to trimming and J lost 6 bases, with 8 bases between them. Here the CDR3 reads CASSLSFSEQYF. CDR3 bases: TGTGCCAGCAGCTTAAGTTTCTCCGAGCAGTACTTC.

The chain uses TRBV27 and TRBJ2-1; D is ambiguous. This CDR3 has 15 amino acids. V lost 4 bases to trimming and J lost 4 bases, with 14 bases between them. Germline V gene sequence: CDR1 MNHEY, CDR2 SMNVEV (reference sequence). This CDR3 is CASSYSSNPYNEQFF. The CDR3 bases are TGTGCCAGCAGTTACTCCTCGAATCCGTACAATGAGCAGTTCTTC.

CDR3 region: CASKCRQAVRGRNEQYF. CDR3 coding DNA: TGTGCCAGCAAATGCCGACAGGCCGTCCGGGGTAGGAACGAGCAGTACTTC. This chain uses TRBV12-3 or TRBV12-4 with TRBJ2-7; D may be TRBD1 (6 bases). V shed 7 bases and J shed 5 bases, with 27 bases lying between them. The CDR3 length is 17 residues.

The DNA for the CDR3 is TGTGCCAGCAGCTTATACGTGACAAAGAACACCGGGGAGCTGTTTTTT. Protein product: CASSLYVTKNTGELFF. The genes are TRBV7-3 and TRBJ2-2; D unresolved. The V end lost 2 bases, the J end lost 1 base, and 11 bases lay between the germline ends. Germline CDR1 reads SGHTA; CDR2 reads FQGTGA. The CDR3 sequence is 16 residues long. The entire variable domain, with the rest obtained from reference TRBV7-3 and TRBJ2-2, is as follows: GAGVSQTPSNKVTEKGKYVELRCDPISGHTALYWYRQSLGQGPEFLIYFQGTGAADDSGLPNDRFFAVRPEGSVSTLKIQRTERGDSAVYLCASSLYVTKNTGELFFGEGSRLTVL.

This clonotype has a handful of counts. This sequence joins TRBV20-1 and TRBJ2-3, with a weak D call TRBD2 (7 bases). Germline V gene sequence: CDR1 DFQATT, CDR2 SNEGSKA (reference sequence). CDR3 length: 17 residues. The ends were cut back, 0 bases at V and 2 bases at J, with 18 bases in the middle. In nucleotides, the CDR3 is TGCAGTGCTAGAGATTTAACCCGGGGGGCCCCCACAGATACGCAGTATTTT. As protein: CSARDLTRGAPTDTQYF.

Concerning this clonotype itself: One end of the junction fails to match germline, which may point to a read error. The rearrangement joins TRBV6-2 or TRBV6-3 to TRBJ2-3, with a weak D call TRBD2 (6 bases). Looked up from germline, CDR1 is MNHEY and CDR2 is SVGEGT. CDR3 size: 15 residues. In DNA, the CDR3 is TGTGCTAGCAGTCCTACGCGGGGTTCCACAGATACGCAGTACTTT. Translated, it gives CASSPTRGSTDTQYF.

The chain uses TRBV3-1 and TRBJ2-3; D is perhaps TRBD2 (6 bases). Germline CDR1 reads LGHDT; CDR2 reads YNNKEL (reference sequence). V was clipped by 4 bases and J by 2 bases, with 13 bases between them. The CDR3 runs to 15 residues. In DNA form, the CDR3 reads TGTGCCAGCAGCCCTTGGACTACACACACAGATACGCAGTATTTT. Protein: CASSPWTTHTDTQYF.

The gene calls are TRBV6-5 and TRBJ2-3; a possible D gene is TRBD2 (5 bases). There are 15 residues in the CDR3. The V end lost 0 bases, the J end lost 4 bases, and 11 bases lay between the germline ends. CDR1 is MNHEY and CDR2 is SVGAGI in the germline V gene. The CDR3 nucleotides are TGTGCCAGCAGTTACTCGACCCTAGCCCCAGATACGCAGTATTTT. Its protein product is CASSYSTLAPDTQYF.

This clonotype was seen a handful of times. The V gene is TRBV20-1, the J gene TRBJ2-5; D is undetermined. The CDR3 has 12 amino acids. V was shortened by 5 bases and J by 2 bases, with 9 bases between the two germline ends. Germline values: CDR1 DFQATT, CDR2 SNEGSKA (reference sequence). DNA for the CDR3: TGCAGTGCTCGGTTTCAGCAAGAGACCCAGTACTTC. Its translation: CSARFQQETQYF.

This chain links TRBV11-2 with TRBJ2-7, with D possibly matching TRBD2 (6 bases). This CDR3 comprises 15 residues. V was cut by 8 bases and J by 6 bases, with 23 bases left in between. Germline V CDR1 and CDR2: SGHAT, FQNNGV. The CDR3 DNA follows: TGTGCCAGCCGCCTAGGTACGGGAGCCCCTGCCGAGCAGTACTTC. It is translated as CASRLGTGAPAEQYF. Full variable domain (rest looked up from reference TRBV11-2 and TRBJ2-7): EAGVAQSPRYKIIEKRQSVAFWCNPISGHATLYWYQQILGQGPKLLIQFQNNGVVDDSQLPKDRFSAERLKGVDSTLKIQPAKLEDSAVYLCASRLGTGAPAEQYFGPGTRLTVT.

This chain links TRBV4-1 with TRBJ2-3; tentative D call: TRBD2 (6 bases). The CDR3 has 14 residues. The V end was cut by 0 bases, the J end by 3 bases, with 7 bases between. CDR1 and CDR2 (germline): MGHRA, YSYEKL. CDR3 sequence: CASSQEEGTDTQYF. The DNA for the CDR3 is TGCGCCAGCAGCCAAGAGGAGGGAACAGATACGCAGTATTTT.

This sequence joins TRBV12-3 or TRBV12-4 and TRBJ1-6; unclear D gene. This CDR3 is built from 16 residues. V lost 3 bases, J lost 5 bases, and 14 bases lay in between. The CDR3 coding sequence is TGTGCCAGCAGTTTTCGACATGGGGTGGATAATTCACCCCTCCACTTT. Encoded protein: CASSFRHGVDNSPLHF.

The table lists this clonotype with many counts. The chain uses TRBV7-2 and TRBJ1-6; 7 nucleotides agree with TRBD1. The junction had 12 bases not matched to a gene; V was cut back by 5 bases and J by 8 bases. The CDR3 sequence is 16 residues long. The V gene's germline CDR1 is SGHTA and CDR2 FQGNSA. This CDR3 reads CASSPFTGVIDSPLHF. The DNA of the CDR3 is TGTGCCAGCAGCCCTTTTACAGGGGTTATCGATTCACCCCTCCACTTT.